This is a list of T cell receptor beta chains from one sample in a study of cytomegalovirus exposure and HLA in healthy donors. Generated by immunoSEQ multiplex PCR, the TCRdb table keeps only in-frame clones and is missing some. The repertoire holds about 250,000 clones, with approximately 84% as singletons. The sequencing sample was made of PBMCs. The receptors were gathered from a man younger than 30 in good health and CMV-seropositive. Both conserved end residues are part of each CDR3. A D gene is named only where the DNA matches it firmly. The size of a clone is reported for some rows only, either as once, few or many, or as a class for expanded clones.

d_call j_call cdr3_length v_call clone_size cdr3_nt cdr3_aa
- TRBJ1-1 14 TRBV5-4 - TGTGCCAGCAGCTTACCCAGGGATAACACTGAAGCTTTCTTT CASSLPRDNTEAFF
- TRBJ1-5 13 TRBV25-1 - TGTGCCAGCAGTGAATCGGGGTATCAGCCCCAGCATTTT CASSESGYQPQHF
- TRBJ2-7 14 TRBV11-2 - TGTGCCAGCAGCTTTGTCTCCGATACCTACGAGCAGTACTTC CASSFVSDTYEQYF
- TRBJ2-5 14 TRBV29-1 - TGCAGCGTTCAGAGGTCCGAGGCACAAGAGACCCAGTACTTC CSVQRSEAQETQYF
TRBD2 TRBJ2-7 15 TRBV27 - TGTGCCAGCAGGAGGAATAGCGGGAGTCTCTACGAGCAGTACTTC CASRRNSGSLYEQYF
TRBD1 TRBJ2-7 15 TRBV15 - TGTGCCACCAGCATCCGGACAGGGGCGCCCTACGAGCAGTACTTC CATSIRTGAPYEQYF
- TRBJ2-7 9 TRBV6-4 few TGTGCCAGCTACTACGAGCAGTACTTC CASYYEQYF
TRBD1 TRBJ2-3 14 TRBV6-1 few TGTGCCAGCAGCCCGGGACAGGGAACAGATACGCAGTATTTT CASSPGQGTDTQYF
- TRBJ1-2 13 TRBV7-7 - TGTGCCAGCAGCTTATCGGGGTTGGGGGGCTACACCTTC CASSLSGLGGYTF
- TRBJ2-7 11 TRBV29-1 - TGCAGCGTTTACAGGGACTACGAGCAGTACTTC CSVYRDYEQYF
- TRBJ2-7 12 TRBV15 few TGTGCCACCAGCACGGACACAGCCGAGCAGTACTTC CATSTDTAEQYF